This T cell receptor beta chain appears in the sequencing data of a study of blood T cell repertoires in COVID-19. As for the study in general: Collection of acute and convalescent COVID-19 samples took place in the United States, Italy and Spain. T cells, B-cell-depleted T cells, or PBMCs provided the cDNA or gDNA that served as material.

The method was immunoSEQ multiplex PCR; TCRdb's version includes in-frame clones alone and lacks a portion of them. This table has fewer than 300,000 clones, roughly 84% appearing once. The ends lost 6 bases at V and 4 bases at J; junction bases unmatched: 9. Germline values: CDR1 SQVTM, CDR2 ANQGSEA. CDR3 size: 15 residues. The sequence came from a woman under 30 with acute or convalescent COVID-19. Sequenced material: peripheral blood. The chain joins TRBV29-1 to TRBJ2-2, with 9 bases identical to TRBD1. CDR3 sequence (DNA): TGCAGCGTCGGAGGGACAGGGTCGGCCACCGGGGAGCTGTTTTTT. Amino acid sequence: CSVGGTGSATGELFF.